This T cell receptor (beta chain) stems from a study of cytomegalovirus exposure and HLA in healthy donors (dated by TCRdb to 2015 to 2018). As for the study more broadly: In an earlier analysis of several hundred of the donors, around 300 Gb of sequence data and 117 million unique TCR beta sequences from roughly 180 million T cells were reported. An early release covering just under 650 HLA-typed donors comprised about 300 gigabases of sequencing data and 85 million to 100 million unique TCR sequences. The genetic ancestry cluster associated with self-reported Caucasian donors included 65% to 90% of the approximately 410 genotyped donors. The study aimed to test whether signatures of past pathogen exposure could be identified by cataloging public T cell receptors. The T cell repertoires of 670 or so subjects were profiled by immunosequencing and related to cytomegalovirus serostatus. Besides the first cohort of roughly 700 subjects, a separate validation cohort made up of about 120 different subjects was used. To predict cytomegalovirus infection status, the study brought together high-throughput TCR immunosequencing, statistical association of individual TCRs with disease status, and machine learning. A later analysis re-analyzed previously published TCR beta repertoires from about 600 donors and added high-resolution HLA genotyping to study TCR occurrence patterns. The later analysis used no new phenotypic data to find candidate immune exposures, relying instead on TCR beta sequences and their occurrence across donors. In an earlier analysis of about 590 of the donors, high-throughput TCR beta sequencing was used to judge whether each TCR beta V gene segment behaved as functional or pseudogenic. Donor age, sex, ethnicity and CMV serostatus were compiled together with the repertoire data. Genome-wide SNP genotypes for about 60% of the roughly 700 donors were used in a later genetic analysis, which treated that subset as a discovery cohort. Every repertoire in the discovery cohort had been generated on one and the same sequencing platform. Both class I and class II loci were covered by HLA typing, at four-digit resolution. The number of donors typed differed by locus, with roughly 629-640 for A, B, C, DRB1 and DQB1, roughly 520 for DQA1, approximately 580 for DPA1, and some 450 for DPB1. Because of strong linkage in the cohort, roughly five DR-DQ haplotypes were treated as single units for association and clustering. On average, roughly 240,000 unique TCR beta nucleotide sequences were sequenced per donor among 300 to 500 genotyped donors of the cohort, with roughly 18% of those sequences being non-productive.

The cohort was made up of 500 to 800 healthy bone marrow donors. At the time of sampling, all cohort members were nominally healthy, though unrecorded immune exposures were likely present. The donor was CMV seropositive and belonged to the group of 270 or so seropositive cohort members. Every donor gave a peripheral blood sample, and the peripheral blood mononuclear cells from that sample were used for TCR beta sequencing. Genomic DNA was extracted from the blood cell samples with the Qiagen DNeasy Blood Extraction Kit. From cysteine to phenylalanine, the CDR3 is 19 amino acids long. The sequence is cut down to CDR3 DNA, 57 bases in frame from base 1. Trimming leaves V shorter by 5 bases and J shorter by 1 base, with the junction holding 17 bases beyond the gene matches. Reading the germline V gene (reference sequence) gives CDR1 PRHDT and CDR2 FYEKMQ. Preparation of the library involved the immunoSEQ multiplex PCR assay. The multiplex PCR relied on a mix of 60 forward primers for TCR Vbeta segments and 13 reverse primers for TCR Jbeta segments. A multiplex PCR assay on genomic DNA amplified the CDR3 region of rearranged TCR beta genes. On the Illumina HiSeq System, the amplified TCR beta libraries were sequenced as 87-base-pair reads. In the source study's methods: A later analysis tallied about 77 million unique TCR beta chains across the 700 or so repertoires, and around 12 million of those chains were shared by two or more donors. To remove PCR and sequencing errors, raw reads were error-corrected and collapsed into unique sequences using a nearest-neighbor algorithm that merged closely related sequences. Alignment of CDR3 sequences to IMGT reference sequences was used to assign V, D and J gene segments. For a sequence to be retained, a match of at least six nucleotides was required to both a V gene segment and a J gene segment. A rearrangement was called productive if the CDR3 had no stop codons and remained in frame with V and J, and every other rearrangement was called non-productive. CDR3 was defined by IMGT convention, running from the second conserved V-encoded cysteine to the conserved J-encoded phenylalanine. The earlier analysis of 500 to 650 of the donors excluded any sequence lacking an unambiguous match to a single V gene segment. An earlier analysis of 450 to 650 of the donors called V segments functional above 56.7% productive rearrangements and segregating when the between-donor standard deviation exceeded 5%. A statistical classification framework was built to diagnose cytomegalovirus status from the catalog of TCR beta chain sequences. V and J gene assignment, in a later analysis, came from comparing TCR nucleotide sequences with IMGT/GENE-DB human TR gene sequences. In a later analysis, CDR3 sequences and most-parsimonious VDJ recombination scenarios were assigned using the TCRdist pipeline. A later analysis defined each TCR beta chain by its CDR3 amino acid sequence plus V-gene family, and excluded reads lacking a unique V-gene family. To address suspected cross-contamination and a sequencing artifact, a later analysis removed a few hundred highly shared, low-generation-probability nucleotide sequences. A later analysis calculated a clonal expansion index for each public chain from normalized within-repertoire ranks of inferred template counts. In a later analysis, generation probabilities were computed with a VDJ recombination model fitted to out-of-frame rearrangements, and the resulting probabilities were checked against IGoR. A later analysis scored TCR-TCR, TCR-HLA and TCR-CMV co-occurrence with hypergeometric tests, applying a repertoire-size bias correction to TCR pairs. A later analysis estimated false discovery rates by permuting HLA or CMV assignments 20 times. A later analysis grouped co-occurring TCRs with DBSCAN, adding TCRdist sequence similarity when clustering within HLA-allele-positive subsets. For co-occurrence clustering, repertoires with fewer than 30,000 or more than 120,000 public chains were excluded, along with several repertoires with anomalous nucleotide sharing. TCRdb retrieved this table from immuneACCESS and kept in-frame rearrangements only. Not all clones are present; in checked studies, unresolved V genes account for under half, and no reason is known for the remainder. V and J calls and clone size are given by that table; D and trimming were obtained from the DNA. A total of roughly 220,000 clones appear in this sample, roughly 68% of them only once. The ten largest clonotypes hold roughly 2.5% of the sample.

Concerning this clone itself: The specificity of this receptor is unknown. No clone much larger than this one lies a single base away; base qualities are absent.

Summary of the overall study and its limitations: Only TCR beta chains were sequenced in this cohort, and the absence of alpha or paired-chain data limited detectable features. Immune exposure information for the cohort was limited to CMV serostatus. The authors suggested that the approach could potentially be generalized to other disease states and immunological phenotypes. Linkage disequilibrium might explain the correlated functional status among segregating V segments, but an unknown experimental factor could not be excluded. Compared with the approximately 700-donor mean, donors in an Asian-associated ancestry cluster had fewer N-insertions in productive TCRs, according to a later genetic analysis. The earlier analysis of fewer than 750 of the donors excluded roughly 17 rarely observed V segments, including chromosome 9 orphons, because counts were too low. When HLA alleles, especially DR and DQ, strongly co-occurred, attributing TCR associations to individual alleles was difficult. In both the original and validation cohorts, the classifier was reported to diagnose cytomegalovirus status with high specificity and sensitivity. In a later analysis, several top co-occurrence clusters were reported to appear linked to parvovirus B19, influenza, CMV and Epstein-Barr virus. Most TCR sequences were observed very rarely across donors, whereas some public TCRs were present in many individuals. In vitro tests confirmed that a few of the cytomegalovirus-associated TCR beta chains recognize cytomegalovirus antigens. Sequencing depth was assumed to be roughly uniform across donors in the presence/absence analyses, though that assumption may not hold. A group of highly shared sequence variants was considered likely to be a technical artifact of the sequencing pipeline. A later analysis found that TCR association rates varied across HLA loci, with DRB1 alleles showing the most associated TCRs and HLA-C alleles the fewest. In an earlier analysis of 587 of the donors, most TCR beta V segments appeared in productive rearrangements about 87% or about 30% of the time, broadly matching IMGT annotations. According to a later analysis, most CMV-associated TCR beta chains appeared to be HLA-restricted, and the HLA associations seemed to be driven largely by CMV exposure. A further reported finding was that TCR beta sequences accurately predicted the HLA-A and HLA-B alleles for most subjects in the first cohort. In a later genetic analysis, a missense DCLRE1C variant was associated with V-gene and J-gene trimming of TCR beta chains, and the association was replicated in an independent cohort. The 87-base-pair reads could not distinguish some IMGT-functional V segments, including TRBV6-2 and TRBV6-3, so those segments were excluded. Because HLA typing was unavailable for some donors at each locus, only the typed subset was used in association tests. A later analysis found that HLA-associated TCR beta chains were more clonally expanded and had lower generation probabilities than equally common non-associated chains. The study listed 164 TCR beta chains as associated with cytomegalovirus. At a false discovery rate of 0.05, a later analysis linked about 17,000 TCR beta sequences to specific HLA alleles.

The source material was PBMCs. The source is a man aged 40-55 years in good health and CMV-seropositive. This chain is built from TRBV13 and TRBJ2-1, with 7 central nucleotides matching TRBD1. In nucleotides, the sequence is TGTGCCAGCAGCCGGCCGGGACAGCGACAGAGGGGTTCCTACAATGAGCAGTTCTTC. Its translation reads: CASSRPGQRQRGSYNEQFF.